These 30 T cell receptor beta chains came from one sample sequenced in a study of regulatory T cells in long-lasting Graves disease. The time point denotes: newly diagnosed GD, antithyroid drugs for less than 3 months. The TCR library was prepared using RNA isolated from PBMCs. Relying on iRepertoire HTBI primers and Arm-PCR of CDR3 regions, the team built TCR beta libraries. TCRdb reanalysed the multiplex PCR reads using MiXCR and keeps one entry per CDR3 protein. The sample includes around 400,000 distinct CDR3 sequences, 15% of them seen just once. These same data were also listed under a study on T cells in Graves' hyperthyroidism and ophthalmopathy.

Sample: peripheral blood mononuclear cells (PBMCs), taken at new diagnosis, from a patient treated with antithyroid drugs. The receptors come from a woman aged 40 to 50 with Graves disease.

This clonotype occurred once. This chain links TRBV5-6 with TRBJ2-2; tentative D call: TRBD2 (6 bases). The CDR3 sequence is 16 residues long. V shed 6 bases and J shed 5 bases, with 20 bases lying between them. Germline CDR1 SGHDT, CDR2 YYEEEE. CDR3 region: CASTDLGGTDTGELFF. CDR3 DNA sequence: TGTGCCAGCACCGATCTTGGAGGGACGGATACCGGGGAGCTGTTTTTT.

This clonotype was observed a handful of times. CDR3 sequence (DNA): TGTGCCAGCAGCCAAGATAGGACAGGGTTGGGCAATCAGCCCCAGCATTTT. It specifies CASSQDRTGLGNQPQHF. This chain uses TRBV3-1 with TRBJ1-5; the match to TRBD1 covers 8 bases. Trimming took 0 bases from V and 2 from J; bases not matched to a gene: 6. CDR3 length: 17 amino acids. Germline CDR1 and CDR2: LGHDT and YNNKEL (reference sequence). The full variable domain, rest sourced from reference TRBV3-1 and TRBJ1-5, is DTAVSQTPKYLVTQMGNDKSIKCEQNLGHDTMYWYKQDSKKFLKIMFSYNNKELIINETVPNRFSPKSPDKAHLNLHINSLELGDSAVYFCASSQDRTGLGNQPQHFGDGTRLSIL.

The chain carries TRBV7-6 and TRBJ2-3; TRBD1 aligns across 10 bases. Germline V gene data show CDR1 as SGHVS and CDR2 as FNYEAQ. J gave up 0 bases and V 7 bases, and 10 bases lay outside the gene matches. The CDR3 covers 17 residues. CDR3 bases: TGTGCCAGCATCGCAAAGACAGGGGGCTATAGCACAGATACGCAGTATTTT. Translation: CASIAKTGGYSTDTQYF.

As to this clonotype: It is likely a read error: a sequence one base away is far more abundant. The chain links TRBV6-5 to TRBJ1-5; D ambiguous. Trimming took 1 base from V and 9 from J, leaving 7 bases between them. The germline V gene has CDR1 MNHEY and CDR2 SVGAGI. CDR3 size: 12 residues. The CDR3 sequence: CASSYFSRPQHF. CDR3 nucleotide sequence: TGTGCCAGCAGTTACTTCTCTCGGCCCCAGCATTTT.

This clonotype was seen ten or more times. J is TRBJ2-2 and V is TRBV27, with D possibly being TRBD1 (6 bases). Trimming pared 5 bases from V and 0 bases from J, leaving 16 bases between. CDR1 is MNHEY and CDR2 is SMNVEV in the germline V gene (reference sequence). The CDR3 loop spans 17 amino acids. The CDR3, as DNA: TGTGCCAGCAGTCCCCGCGCAGGGGTATCGAACACCGGGGAGCTGTTTTTT. Protein product: CASSPRAGVSNTGELFF.

This clonotype was recorded at least ten times. The chain joins TRBV2 to TRBJ2-4; no clear D. Germline CDR1 and CDR2: SNHLY and FYNNEI. There are 14 residues in the CDR3. Between the trimmed V and J ends, which lost 4 bases and 2 bases, there was a span of 9 bases. CDR3 amino acids: CASSGMAPKNIQYF. The CDR3 bases are TGTGCCAGCAGTGGAATGGCACCCAAAAACATTCAGTACTTC.

This clonotype was found a few times. The rearrangement links TRBV29-1 to TRBJ2-1; possibly TRBD1 or TRBD2 for D (5 bases each). V lost 6 bases, J lost 7 bases, and 19 bases lay in between. Germline V gives CDR1 SQVTM, CDR2 ANQGSEA. The CDR3 sequence is 14 residues long. The CDR3 protein is CSVTGTFKGNEQFF. The CDR3 DNA reads TGCAGCGTAACCGGGACCTTTAAAGGGAATGAGCAGTTCTTC.

V gene TRBV10-3 combines with J gene TRBJ2-1; 14 nucleotides match TRBD2. The CDR3 is 18 residues long. Losses at the gene ends were 4 bases for V and 1 base for J; bases not matched to a gene: 6. Germline lookup yields CDR1 ENHRY and CDR2 SYGVKD. The DNA of the CDR3 is TGTGCCATCAGTGGGGGGACTAGCGGGAGTAGATCCTACAATGAGCAGTTCTTC. Encoded protein: CAISGGTSGSRSYNEQFF.

This clonotype came up many times. J is TRBJ1-5 and V is TRBV6-1, with 8 bases identical to TRBD1. V trimming: 6 bases; J trimming: 11 bases; junction bases outside the gene matches: 12. The germline V gene has CDR1 MNHNS and CDR2 SASEGT. CDR3 length: 14 residues. CDR3 residues: CASRTGTGAMAQHF. The DNA for the CDR3 is TGTGCCAGCAGAACCGGGACAGGCGCAATGGCCCAGCATTTT.

Regarding this clonotype: It may be a read error: a sequence one base away is much more abundant. The V and J genes are TRBV9 and TRBJ2-1, with a possible D match to TRBD2 (6 bases). The DNA end favors TRBJ2-5, so the J call may be wrong. CDR1 is SGDLS, CDR2 YYNGEE, per germline. CDR3 length: 14 amino acids. CDR3: CASSVDGLQEAQYF. CDR3 DNA: TGTGCCAGCAGCGTAGATGGACTACAAGAGGCCCAGTACTTC.

This clonotype came up many times. The chain joins TRBV11-3 to TRBJ2-3; perhaps TRBD2 as D (6 bases). Trimming shortened V by 5 bases and J by 5 bases, and 20 bases separated the two germline ends. Germline CDR1 and CDR2: SGHNT and YENEEA. The CDR3 spans 16 residues. The CDR3 loop is CASSRPQALEGDTQYF. The CDR3, as DNA: TGTGCCAGCAGCCGCCCCCAAGCCCTGGAGGGAGATACGCAGTATTTT.

This clonotype was seen only a few times. The rearrangement uses TRBV4-1 and TRBJ2-3; no definite D call. Germline loops: CDR1 MGHRA, CDR2 YSYEKL. Trimming cost V 1 base and J 4 bases, with 9 bases left between them. The length of the CDR3 is 14 residues. DNA for the CDR3: TGCGCCAGCAGCCAAGGCGCATCCCCAGATACGCAGTATTTT. As protein: CASSQGASPDTQYF.

This clonotype was detected ten times or more. This sequence joins TRBV10-3 and TRBJ2-6; D unclear. The CDR3 has 12 amino acids. Germline CDR1 ENHRY, CDR2 SYGVKD. The V gene lost 10 bases and the J gene lost 0 bases, with 4 bases spanning the gap. The CDR3 spells CATLSGANVLTF. The CDR3 DNA reads TGTGCCACCCTCTCTGGGGCCAACGTCCTGACTTTC.

This clonotype was seen many times. The rearrangement uses TRBV28 and TRBJ2-2; possible D gene TRBD2, 5 bases. V lost 10 bases and J lost 3, with 21 bases in between. Germline lookup yields CDR1 MDHEN and CDR2 SYDVKM. The CDR3 extends over 16 amino acids. The DNA for the CDR3 is TGTGCCACCTCCCAAGCGGAGGAGCCTTACACCGGGGAGCTGTTTTTT. Translating it yields CATSQAEEPYTGELFF.

Ten or more counts support this clonotype. CDR3 nucleotides: TGCGCCAGCTCCGTTTCCCCAGGGGGAACAGATACGCAGTATTTT. As protein: CASSVSPGGTDTQYF. The V gene is TRBV4-1, the J gene TRBJ2-3, with 7 bases fitting TRBD1. The CDR3 is 15 residues long. V dropped 8 bases and J dropped 3; count of bases not matched to a gene: 11. Germline loops: CDR1 MGHRA, CDR2 YSYEKL.

The chain has TRBV12-3 or TRBV12-4 and TRBJ2-1; 16 bases line up with TRBD2. The J segment lost 8 bases and the V segment lost 2 bases, leaving 9 bases of the junction unmatched. CDR3 size: 18 residues. CDR3 nucleotides: TGTGCCAGCAGTTTATTGGGACTAGCGGGAGGGCCCCCCGATGAGCAGTTCTTC. Its protein is CASSLLGLAGGPPDEQFF.

This clonotype was observed many times. This chain joins TRBV7-2 and TRBJ2-2, with a weak D call TRBD1 (7 bases). Between the trimmed V and J ends, which lost 3 bases and 4 bases, there was a span of 9 bases. The CDR3 is made up of 14 amino acids. Germline loops: CDR1 SGHTA, CDR2 FQGNSA. This CDR3 is CASSFQGGTGELFF. The CDR3 nucleotides are TGTGCCAGCAGCTTTCAGGGGGGCACCGGGGAGCTGTTTTTT.

This clonotype is a singleton in its sample. J is TRBJ2-2 and V is TRBV20-1; D not certain. The germline gives CDR1 DFQATT, CDR2 SNEGSKA (reference sequence). This CDR3 contains 16 residues. Deletions cut 0 bases from V and 5 bases from J, with 16 bases between. CDR3 nucleotide sequence: TGCAGTGCTAGAGATCACACGAGCTGGCATACCGGGGAGCTGTTTTTT. It is translated as CSARDHTSWHTGELFF.

This sequence joins TRBV28 and TRBJ2-5, with 11 bases fitting TRBD2. Germline loops: CDR1 MDHEN, CDR2 SYDVKM. V was pared by 3 bases and J by 5 bases, with 5 bases of the junction left unmatched. This CDR3 has 15 amino acids. This CDR3 is CASSFPTSGMETQYF. The DNA for the CDR3 is TGTGCCAGCAGTTTCCCGACTAGCGGGATGGAGACCCAGTACTTC.

This clonotype occurred many times. The V and J genes are TRBV28 and TRBJ2-1; 8 positions match TRBD2. CDR3 length: 16 residues. J was trimmed by 4 bases and V by 5 bases; bases with no gene match: 10. Per germline, CDR1 MDHEN and CDR2 SYDVKM. The CDR3 loop reads CASSIDTGGSYNEQFF. The CDR3 DNA sequence: TGTGCCAGCAGTATTGATACGGGAGGGTCGTACAATGAGCAGTTCTTC. Supplemented by reference TRBV28 and TRBJ2-1, the full variable domain reads DVKVTQSSRYLVKRTGEKVFLECVQDMDHENMFWYRQDPGLGLRLIYFSYDVKMKEKGDIPEGYSVSREKKERFSLILESASTNQTSMYLCASSIDTGGSYNEQFFGPGTRLTVL.

This clonotype was counted ten times or more. Given a much more abundant clone one base away, this may be a read error. The rearrangement links TRBV7-2 to TRBJ1-1, with a tentative D call TRBD1 (5 bases). Trimming took off 5 bases at V and 0 bases at J, with 7 bases between the two ends. The CDR3 spans 13 residues. Per the germline V gene, CDR1 is SGHTA and CDR2 is FQGNSA. CDR3 in DNA: TGTGCCAGCAGCAGGGACCTGAACACTGAAGCTTTCTTT. Translating gives CASSRDLNTEAFF.

This clonotype was detected ten times or more. The rearrangement uses TRBV7-9 and TRBJ2-3; TRBD2 aligns across 9 bases. Per the germline V gene, CDR1 is SEHNR and CDR2 is FQNEAQ (reference sequence). The trim removed 3 bases at V and 4 bases at J, leaving 2 bases unmatched. CDR3 length: 14 amino acids. CDR3 in DNA: TGTGCCAGCAGCTTGGCGGGAGGGGCAGATACGCAGTATTTT. This sequence encodes CASSLAGGADTQYF. Full variable domain (outside the CDR3, taken from reference TRBV7-9 and TRBJ2-3): DTGVSQNPRHKITKRGQNVTFRCDPISEHNRLYWYRQTLGQGPEFLTYFQNEAQLEKSRLLSDRFSAERPKGSFSTLEIQRTEQGDSAMYLCASSLAGGADTQYFGPGTRLTVL.

The rearrangement joins TRBV12-3 or TRBV12-4 to TRBJ1-4; D possibly corresponds to TRBD1 (5 bases). This CDR3 spans 14 amino acids. V lost 8 bases to trimming and J lost 3 bases, with 13 bases between them. DNA of the CDR3: TGTGCCAGCCGAATAGGGGTATCTAATGAAAAACTGTTTTTT. Amino acids: CASRIGVSNEKLFF.

This clonotype was seen a few times. V usage is TRBV12-3 or TRBV12-4 and J usage is TRBJ1-3; D ambiguous. The length of the CDR3 is 15 residues. V lost 7 bases and J 0 bases, leaving 13 bases between the germline ends. The chain's CDR3 is CASMLMEVSGNTIYF. Written as DNA, the CDR3 is TGTGCCAGCATGCTGATGGAGGTCTCTGGAAACACCATATATTTT.

This clonotype was seen at least ten times. The CDR3 DNA is TGTGCCTGGAGTGTAACTGAGCAGTTCTTC. This gives the protein CAWSVTEQFF. The rearrangement links TRBV30 to TRBJ2-1; D remains ambiguous. The CDR3 runs to 10 residues. V lost 0 bases to trimming and J lost 9 bases, with 3 bases between them. The germline CDR1 and CDR2 sequences are GTSNPN and SVGIG (reference sequence).

This clonotype was observed many times. This rearrangement joins TRBV28 to TRBJ1-2, with TRBD1 as a possible D gene (5 bases). Trimming pared 5 bases from V and 7 bases from J, leaving 23 bases between. The CDR3 has 16 amino acids. Germline V gene sequence: CDR1 MDHEN, CDR2 SYDVKM. For the CDR3, the DNA is TGTGCCAGCAGTCCCGGGACGCTACCGGCTAGAGCTGGCTACACCTTC. Its translation: CASSPGTLPARAGYTF.

The chain uses TRBV29-1 and TRBJ1-1; no reliable D call. The CDR3 totals 12 residues. The germline V gene has CDR1 SQVTM and CDR2 ANQGSEA. V shed 7 bases and J shed 1 base, with 10 bases lying between them. DNA of the CDR3: TGCAGCGCAGCTGACGGGAACACTGAAGCTTTCTTT. This translates into CSAADGNTEAFF.

The table lists this clonotype with many counts. The chain is built from TRBV11-2 and TRBJ1-1; unclear D gene. CDR1 is SGHAT and CDR2 is FQNNGV in the germline V gene. Trimming took 4 bases from V and 1 from J, leaving 7 bases between them. CDR3 length: 13 amino acids. The CDR3 coding sequence is TGTGCCAGCAGCTACGTCGGGAACACTGAAGCTTTCTTT. Its translation is CASSYVGNTEAFF.

This clonotype was picked up many times. The J gene is TRBJ2-7, the V gene TRBV30; D possibly corresponds to TRBD1 (6 bases). Trimming shortened V by 3 bases and J by 5 bases, and 11 bases separated the two germline ends. The CDR3 runs 12 residues. CDR1 is GTSNPN and CDR2 is SVGIG in the germline V gene (reference sequence). CDR3 sequence (DNA): TGTGCCTGGAGACAGGGATGGAACGAGCAGTACTTC. This sequence encodes CAWRQGWNEQYF.

V and J are TRBV28 and TRBJ2-2; D unresolved. The V gene's germline CDR1 is MDHEN and CDR2 SYDVKM. V lost 10 bases to trimming and J lost 3 bases, with 9 bases between them. The CDR3 extends over 12 amino acids. The CDR3 here is CAIGSHTGELFF. CDR3 coding DNA: TGTGCCATTGGGTCGCACACCGGGGAGCTGTTTTTT.